This T cell receptor (beta chain) originates from a study of T cells in Graves' hyperthyroidism and ophthalmopathy. Study as a whole: Peripheral blood was taken when the disease was first diagnosed, before any treatment began.

RNA transcripts served as the template for amplifying TCR beta CDR3 regions. The primer set for the first-round RT-PCR of the TCR CDR3 was HTBI. TCRdb analysed the multiplex PCR reads with MiXCR anew, one entry per CDR3 protein. Of approximately 590,000 distinct CDR3 sequences detected, 15% to 19% appear once; the ten largest clones hold about 7%. Study observations and caveats: Most expanded thyroid clonotypes above 0.001 also appeared in blood.

This clonotype was picked up a small number of times. The antigen is undetermined. Diagnoses rested on clinical symptoms, serum thyroxine and TRAb, thyroid ultrasound and orbital computed tomography. The sample was blood. This clonotype originated in a woman under 40 with Graves' hyperthyroidism.

CDR3 nucleotides: TGCAGTGCTAGAGATATCCAGGTCGACTATGGCTACACCTTC. Translation: CSARDIQVDYGYTF. The chain is built from TRBV20-1 and TRBJ1-2; D is unresolved. Germline V CDR1 and CDR2: DFQATT, SNEGSKA (reference sequence). The V and J ends lost 0 bases and 3 bases respectively, with 11 bases between them. The CDR3 has 14 amino acids.